This T cell receptor beta chain was found in a study of shared clonotypes between healthy human individuals. For the study at large: In total, the donors were a couple of women and a few men aged 18 to 49. Study-wide findings and caveats: Generation probabilities were higher for clonotypes shared across all four sorted-subset donors than for unshared ones. Among donors, the sharing of clonotypes was expected to be influenced by sequencing depth.

Assay: immunoSEQ multiplex PCR; the TCRdb copy retains only in-frame clones and omits some. Of about 2 million clones listed, approximately 94% were seen once; the top ten hold 1% to 1.5%. CDR1 is LNHNV, CDR2 YYDKDF, per germline (reference sequence). The germline V and J ends were trimmed by 0 bases and 2 bases, with 10 bases remaining between them. This CDR3 is 16 amino acids long. As to this clone: Its matching antigen is unknown.

CD8 cells regarded as naive lacked CD45RO, were positively chosen for CCR7, and omitted terminally differentiated effector memory CD45RA+ cells. The TCR sequence derives from a young man in good health. Input material: naive CD8+ T cells sorted from blood. V usage is TRBV15 and J usage is TRBJ2-2; unclear D gene. The CDR3 DNA is TGTGCCACCAGCAGAGATCTGGACGGAAACACCGGGGAGCTGTTTTTT. It encodes CATSRDLDGNTGELFF.